This T cell receptor beta chain was retrieved from a study of blood T cells in healthy people across ages. Study outcomes and limitations: A roughly linear age-dependent decrease characterized TCR beta diversity per million T cells. Naive and antigen-experienced cells could not be conclusively compared, given unsorted PBMCs. The study found more naive CD4+ cells and higher diversity in long-lived than aged donors.

For this clonotype: Its target is unknown.

A sample-barcoded 5' primer and a J-beta primer mix were used in a second PCR of about 7 to 12 cycles. TCRdb re-derived calls from the 5' RACE reads in MiXCR, one entry per CDR3 protein. In the table there are about 650,000 distinct CDR3 sequences, roughly half of which are singletons. The receptor was isolated from a woman older than 75 in good health. The sample taken for sequencing was blood.

CDR3 sequence: CASSLESAIGNEQFF. The CDR3 DNA sequence: TGCGCCAGCAGCTTGGAAAGCGCAATAGGGAATGAGCAGTTCTTC. The chain carries TRBV5-1 and TRBJ2-1; D call uncertain. V lost 0 bases and J lost 7, with 14 bases in between. The CDR3 is 15 amino acids. CDR1 is SGHRS, CDR2 YFSETQ, per germline.